Presented here are 8 T cell receptor beta chains from one specimen sequenced in a study of beta chain features in type 1 diabetes. Expressed TCRB transcripts were sequenced because the entire RNA isolate underwent reverse transcription. TCRdb's table, derived via immunoSEQ multiplex PCR, lists solely in-frame clones and lacks some. The sample records about 180,000 clones, around 13% being singletons. What was sequenced was central memory CD4+ T cells from blood. The receptors originated from a woman between 18 and 29 years old in good health.

The chain is built from TRBV9 and TRBJ2-1; the match to TRBD2 covers 7 bases. The CDR3 length is 13 residues. Germline trimming cut 0 bases from V and 8 bases from J; bases unmatched to any gene: 2. Germline assignment: CDR1 SGDLS and CDR2 YYNGEE. The CDR3 DNA follows: TGTGCCAGCAGCGTAGCTGGGAGGGATGAGCAGTTCTTC. This codes for CASSVAGRDEQFF.

The chain employs TRBV5-1 and TRBJ2-7, with 7 bases aligning to TRBD1. CDR1 is SGHRS, CDR2 YFSETQ, per germline. The CDR3 extends over 15 amino acids. V shed 5 bases, J shed 3 bases, and the junction held 11 bases outside the gene matches. The CDR3 coding sequence is TGCGCCAGCAGTCCTTCAGGGACAGCGATCTACGAGCAGTACTTC. The encoded protein is CASSPSGTAIYEQYF.

This clone was seen only a few times. The chain links TRBV7-9 to TRBJ1-4; D may be TRBD1 (5 bases). Germline-derived CDR1 and CDR2 are SEHNR and FQNEAQ (reference sequence). The V end lost 1 base, the J end lost 5 bases, and 8 bases lay between the germline ends. The CDR3 runs to 14 residues. CDR3 nucleotide sequence: TGTGCCAGCAGCTTAGTGGGGCCCAATGAAAAACTGTTTTTT. Protein sequence: CASSLVGPNEKLFF. Using reference TRBV7-9 and TRBJ1-4 for the parts outside the CDR3, the full variable domain is DTGVSQNPRHKITKRGQNVTFRCDPISEHNRLYWYRQTLGQGPEFLTYFQNEAQLEKSRLLSDRFSAERPKGSFSTLEIQRTEQGDSAMYLCASSLVGPNEKLFFGSGTQLSVL.

This chain joins TRBV28 and TRBJ2-1, with TRBD2 identical over 12 bases. This CDR3 spans 15 amino acids. J was trimmed by 5 bases and V by 7 bases; bases with no gene match: 6. Per the germline V gene, CDR1 is MDHEN and CDR2 is SYDVKM. In nucleotides, the CDR3 is TGTGCCAGCATCCTAGGGACTAGCGGGCACAATGAGCAGTTCTTC. Translated, it gives CASILGTSGHNEQFF.

This clone was detected a few times. The chain is built from TRBV5-1 and TRBJ1-2; 12 bases agree with TRBD1. The J segment lost 8 bases and the V segment lost 0 bases, leaving 8 bases of the junction unmatched. Germline lookup yields CDR1 SGHRS and CDR2 YFSETQ. The CDR3 contains 16 residues. The CDR3 is CASSLDPGQGAGGYTF. In nucleotides, the CDR3 is TGCGCCAGCAGCTTGGACCCGGGACAGGGGGCCGGAGGCTACACCTTC.

This clone turned up a few times. The rearrangement joins TRBV11-2 to TRBJ1-1; unclear D gene. The germline CDR1 and CDR2 sequences are SGHAT and FQNNGV. V was cut by 5 bases and J by 5 bases, with 15 bases left in between. The CDR3 spans 14 residues. CDR3 sequence reads: CASSDNGGWTEAFF. DNA for the CDR3: TGTGCCAGCAGCGACAATGGAGGGTGGACTGAAGCTTTCTTT.

This clone was seen only a few times. The chain joins TRBV29-1 to TRBJ2-7, with D perhaps TRBD2 (6 bases). This CDR3 region has 15 residues. The germline V gene encodes CDR1 SQVTM and CDR2 ANQGSEA. V shed 3 bases and J shed 0 bases, with 15 bases lying between them. The CDR3 here is CSVDLNRAGSYEQYF. The DNA for the CDR3 is TGCAGCGTTGATCTAAACCGAGCGGGCTCCTACGAGCAGTACTTC.

The chain carries TRBV5-1 and TRBJ2-3, with TRBD2 identical over 10 bases. J was trimmed by 4 bases and V by 4 bases; bases with no gene match: 6. Per the germline V gene, CDR1 is SGHRS and CDR2 is YFSETQ. The CDR3 is made up of 15 amino acids. This CDR3 reads CASSLSGRASDTQYF. CDR3 sequence (DNA): TGCGCCAGCAGCCTAAGCGGGAGGGCTTCAGATACGCAGTATTTT.